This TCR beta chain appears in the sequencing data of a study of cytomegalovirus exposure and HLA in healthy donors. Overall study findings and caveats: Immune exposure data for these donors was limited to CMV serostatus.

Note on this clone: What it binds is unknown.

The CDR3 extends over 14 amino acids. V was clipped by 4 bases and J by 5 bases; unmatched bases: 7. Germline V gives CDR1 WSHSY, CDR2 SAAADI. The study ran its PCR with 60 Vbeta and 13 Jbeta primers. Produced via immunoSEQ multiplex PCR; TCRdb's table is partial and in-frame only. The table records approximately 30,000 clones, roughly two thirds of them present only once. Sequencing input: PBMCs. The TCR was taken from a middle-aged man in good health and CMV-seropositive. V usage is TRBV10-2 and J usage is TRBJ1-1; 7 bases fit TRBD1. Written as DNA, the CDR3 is TGCGCCAGCAGTGCGGGGGACAGATGGACTGAAGCTTTCTTT. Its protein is CASSAGDRWTEAFF.